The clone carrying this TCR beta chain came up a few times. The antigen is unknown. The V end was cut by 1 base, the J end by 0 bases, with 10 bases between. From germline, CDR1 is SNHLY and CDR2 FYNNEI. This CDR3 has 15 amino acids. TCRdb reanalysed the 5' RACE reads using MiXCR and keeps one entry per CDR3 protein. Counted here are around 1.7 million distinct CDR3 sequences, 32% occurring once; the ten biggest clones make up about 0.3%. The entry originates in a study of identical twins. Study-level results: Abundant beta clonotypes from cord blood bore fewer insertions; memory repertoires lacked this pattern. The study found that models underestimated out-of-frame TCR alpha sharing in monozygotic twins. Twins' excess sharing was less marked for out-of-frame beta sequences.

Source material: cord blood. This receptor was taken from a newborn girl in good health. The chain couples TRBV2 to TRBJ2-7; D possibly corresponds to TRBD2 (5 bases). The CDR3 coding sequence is TGTGCCAGCAGTGAAGAGCGGACCTACTCCTACGAGCAGTACTTC. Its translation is CASSEERTYSYEQYF.